These 9 T cell receptor beta chains came from one sample sequenced in a study of T cells in Graves' hyperthyroidism and ophthalmopathy. RNA transcripts gave rise to amplified TCR beta CDR3 regions. The TCR CDR3 was amplified in a first-round RT-PCR using the HTBI primer set. TCRdb recomputed calls from the multiplex PCR reads with MiXCR, one row per CDR3 protein. The profile shows fewer than 700,000 distinct CDR3 sequences, roughly 15% of them singletons. The sample comprised blood. These receptors were obtained from a woman aged 18-35 years with Graves' ophthalmopathy.

The V and J genes are TRBV7-9 and TRBJ2-7; D uncertain. Trimming removed 4 bases from V and 0 bases from J, with 10 bases in between. The CDR3 runs to 14 residues. The germline V gene encodes CDR1 SEHNR and CDR2 FQNEAQ (reference sequence). DNA of the CDR3: TGTGCCAGCAGCTACACAAGAGTCTCCTACGAGCAGTACTTC. The encoded protein is CASSYTRVSYEQYF.

V is TRBV4-1 and J is TRBJ1-2, with D perhaps matching TRBD1 (6 bases). The CDR3 totals 14 residues. The V gene lost 3 bases and the J gene lost 6 bases, with 14 bases spanning the gap. Germline CDR1 reads MGHRA; CDR2 reads YSYEKL. CDR3 bases: TGCGCCAGCAGCCATCTGTACAGGGTGGATGGCTACACCTTC. This gives the protein CASSHLYRVDGYTF.

For this clonotype: The junction and the germline gene differ at one end; a read error may be behind it. The rearrangement links TRBV4-1 to TRBJ1-4; tentatively, D is TRBD1 (6 bases). CDR1 and CDR2 (germline): MGHRA, YSYEKL. This CDR3 is 19 amino acids long. CDR3 DNA: TGTGCCAGCAGCCCGACCGACAGGACAGAACGCACCACTAATGAAAAACTGTTTTTT. Amino acid sequence: CASSPTDRTERTTNEKLFF.

This clonotype was counted many times. This rearrangement joins TRBV11-2 to TRBJ2-5; D tentatively reads TRBD1 or TRBD2 (5 bases each). The CDR3 is 16 residues long. Looked up from germline, CDR1 is SGHAT and CDR2 is FQNNGV. The V end lost 1 base, the J end lost 1 base, and 13 bases lay between the germline ends. In DNA, the CDR3 is TGTGCCAGCAGCTTAGGGGGGTCACCCAGCCAAGAGACCCAGTACTTC. Protein sequence: CASSLGGSPSQETQYF. Combining the CDR3 with reference TRBV11-2 and TRBJ2-5 gives the whole variable domain EAGVAQSPRYKIIEKRQSVAFWCNPISGHATLYWYQQILGQGPKLLIQFQNNGVVDDSQLPKDRFSAERLKGVDSTLKIQPAKLEDSAVYLCASSLGGSPSQETQYFGPGTRLLVL.

This clonotype was observed at least ten times. This chain uses TRBV20-1 with TRBJ2-7; D may be TRBD1 (7 bases). The CDR3 covers 16 residues. V was trimmed by 5 bases and J by 3 bases, leaving 23 bases between them. CDR1 is DFQATT and CDR2 is SNEGSKA in the germline V gene (reference sequence). The CDR3 spells CSAYDRERKEGYEQYF. CDR3 DNA sequence: TGCAGTGCTTACGACAGGGAGCGGAAGGAGGGCTACGAGCAGTACTTC.

The CDR3 DNA sequence: TGTGCCAGCAGGGCAGGGACAGGGGATGGCTACACCTTC. Translated: CASRAGTGDGYTF. The J gene is TRBJ1-2, the V gene TRBV2; 10 bases agree with TRBD1. The V and J ends lost 6 bases and 6 bases, in that order; junction bases with no gene match: 4. CDR1 is SNHLY, CDR2 FYNNEI, per germline. CDR3 length equals 13 residues.

This clonotype has a count of ten or more. A much larger clone sits a single nucleotide away, making a read error possible. V usage is TRBV9 and J usage is TRBJ1-1; D uncertain. The CDR3 is 12 residues long. The germline V gene encodes CDR1 SGDLS and CDR2 YYNGEE. Trimming removed 0 bases from V and 0 bases from J, with 0 bases in between. This chain's CDR3 is CASSVVNTEAFF. The CDR3, as DNA: TGTGCCAGCAGCGTAGTGAACACTGAAGCTTTCTTT.

This clonotype was counted many times. The gene calls are TRBV28 and TRBJ1-5; 9 bases are a match to TRBD1. Germline CDR1 reads MDHEN; CDR2 reads SYDVKM. The CDR3 loop spans 12 amino acids. The ends lost 9 bases at V and 7 bases at J; junction bases unmatched: 4. CDR3 DNA sequence: TGTGCCAGTCACAGGGGGCTACAGCCCCAGCATTTT. Amino acid sequence: CASHRGLQPQHF.

CDR3 in DNA: TGTGCCAGTAGCATTGACAGCCCGAACACCGGGGAGCTGTTTTTT. As protein: CASSIDSPNTGELFF. This chain uses TRBV19 with TRBJ2-2; D perhaps matches TRBD1 (5 bases). The CDR3 loop spans 15 amino acids. Looked up from germline, CDR1 is LNHDA and CDR2 is SQIVND (reference sequence). Trimming shortened V by 6 bases and J by 0 bases, and 11 bases separated the two germline ends.